The 30 T cell receptor beta chains given below trace back to one sample, sequenced in a study of blood T cell repertoires in COVID-19. Here immunoSEQ multiplex PCR was the method, and the copy in TCRdb shows in-frame clones only, minus some. This table holds tens of thousands of clones, about 74% found once. The sequencing sample was made of peripheral blood. The receptor source for this set is a woman aged 80 or over with acute or convalescent COVID-19.

The chain joins TRBV6-5 to TRBJ1-1; D is perhaps TRBD1 (6 bases). Germline CDR1 is MNHEY and CDR2 is SVGAGI. This CDR3 region has 13 residues. V shed 5 bases and J shed 2 bases, with 9 bases lying between them. The CDR3 here is CASSQGRNTEAFF. In nucleotides, the CDR3 is TGTGCCAGCAGTCAGGGGCGCAACACTGAAGCTTTCTTT.

The V and J genes are TRBV6-4 and TRBJ2-5, with 7 bases lining up with TRBD2. CDR3 length: 14 residues. Trimming at V came to 3 bases and at J to 4 bases, leaving 5 bases not matched to a gene. Germline values: CDR1 MRHNA, CDR2 SNTAGT. CDR3 DNA: TGTGCCAGCAGTGATGTAGCGGGTAGAGAGACCCAGTACTTC. Residues: CASSDVAGRETQYF.

This chain links TRBV14 with TRBJ2-1, with D perhaps TRBD1 (6 bases). Trimming pared 3 bases from V and 9 bases from J, leaving 21 bases between. This CDR3 has 16 amino acids. Germline V gene sequence: CDR1 SGHDN, CDR2 FVKESK. The DNA of the CDR3 is TGTGCCAGCAGCCAGGACTCTTTAGGGGGTTACTCTGAGCAGTTCTTC. This translates into CASSQDSLGGYSEQFF.

In this sample, this clone turned up a few times. The V call is TRBV27, the J call TRBJ2-6, with 7 bases aligning to TRBD1. Per the germline V gene, CDR1 is MNHEY and CDR2 is SMNVEV (reference sequence). The junction had 8 bases not matched to a gene; V was cut back by 6 bases and J by 3 bases. This CDR3 region has 16 residues. Here the CDR3 DNA reads TGTGCCAGCAGCCCCAGAGGGGGCCGTGGGGCCAACGTCCTGACTTTC. Protein: CASSPRGGRGANVLTF.

The chain carries TRBV9 and TRBJ1-4; tentative D call: TRBD1 (6 bases). Germline-derived CDR1 and CDR2 are SGDLS and YYNGEE. This CDR3 region has 16 residues. Trimming removed 2 bases at V and 0 bases at J, with 11 bases between. The DNA for the CDR3 is TGTGCCAGCAGCGTCGGGACAAGTGCAACTAATGAAAAACTGTTTTTT. Encoded protein: CASSVGTSATNEKLFF.

The V and J genes are TRBV5-5 and TRBJ1-5; TRBD1 matches 8 bases. CDR3 length equals 17 residues. With 2 bases clipped from V and 6 bases from J, the junction kept 13 bases outside the gene matches. Germline loops: CDR1 SGHKS, CDR2 YYEKEE (reference sequence). The CDR3 region has the DNA TGTGCCAGCAGCTTAGGGAAGGGACAGGTTCTAGGTCAGCCCCAGCATTTT. It specifies CASSLGKGQVLGQPQHF.

CDR3 coding DNA: TGTGCCAGTAGTATAGGGGGAGGCTCGGCGGGGCCCCAGCATTTT. Residues: CASSIGGGSAGPQHF. The chain couples TRBV19 to TRBJ1-5; D is unclear. The CDR3 sequence is 15 residues long. V was shortened by 1 base and J by 9 bases, with 16 bases between the two germline ends. Germline CDR1 reads LNHDA; CDR2 reads SQIVND (reference sequence).

V is TRBV19 and J is TRBJ1-5; 12 bases line up with TRBD1. The CDR3 has 17 residues. J gave up 9 bases and V 3 bases, and 12 bases lay outside the gene matches. Per the germline V gene, CDR1 is LNHDA and CDR2 is SQIVND (reference sequence). The CDR3 bases are TGTGCCAGTAGTATTGGCGGGACAGGGGGCGCCATGGGGCCCCAGCATTTT. It translates to CASSIGGTGGAMGPQHF.

The table lists this clone with a few counts. This same CDR3 is encoded by further DNA sequences in the sample. The chain recombines TRBV4-3 with TRBJ2-1; TRBD1 agrees at 8 bases. The germline V gene has CDR1 LGHNA and CDR2 YSLEER. V lost 0 bases to trimming and J lost 4 bases; unmatched junction nucleotides: 2. CDR3 length: 15 residues. CDR3 bases: TGCGCCAGCAGCCAAGATAGGGACAGGTACAATGAGCAGTTCTTC. It specifies CASSQDRDRYNEQFF.

The CDR3 DNA is TGTGCCAGCAATCGGACAGGGGGCTTGTATGGCTACACCTTC. Protein: CASNRTGGLYGYTF. V is TRBV27 and J is TRBJ1-2; 11 nucleotides agree with TRBD1. Trimming at V came to 7 bases and at J to 5 bases, leaving 6 bases not matched to a gene. The CDR3 spans 14 residues. The germline CDR1 and CDR2 sequences are MNHEY and SMNVEV (reference sequence).

In this sample, this clone turned up once. The genes are TRBV25-1 and TRBJ2-1; 9 bases map to TRBD2. This CDR3 comprises 16 residues. In germline, CDR1 is MGHDK, CDR2 SYGVNS. The junction had 11 bases not matched to a gene; V was cut back by 6 bases and J by 5 bases. The CDR3 region has the DNA TGTGCCAGCAGCCCCGTAGGCGGGAGGGGGGACAATGAGCAGTTCTTC. Encoded protein: CASSPVGGRGDNEQFF.

V and J are TRBV9 and TRBJ2-5; D is undetermined. V was trimmed by 4 bases and J by 4 bases, leaving 20 bases between them. The length of the CDR3 is 16 residues. Germline values: CDR1 SGDLS, CDR2 YYNGEE. CDR3 bases: TGTGCCAGCAGCCCCTTCCCGGGTCGAATAACAGAGACCCAGTACTTC. Translation gives CASSPFPGRITETQYF.

The CDR3 is CASSETGVAYEQYF. The DNA for the CDR3 is TGTGCCAGCAGTGAGACAGGGGTCGCGTACGAGCAGTACTTC. V gene TRBV2 combines with J gene TRBJ2-7; 8 positions match TRBD1. The V gene end was trimmed by 3 bases and the J gene end by 4 bases; junction bases not matched to a gene: 5. The CDR3 runs to 14 residues. From germline, CDR1 is SNHLY and CDR2 FYNNEI. Full variable domain (remainder filled in from reference TRBV2 and TRBJ2-7): EPEVTQTPSHQVTQMGQEVILRCVPISNHLYFYWYRQILGQKVEFLVSFYNNEISEKSEIFDDQFSVERPDGSNFTLKIRSTKLEDSAMYFCASSETGVAYEQYFGPGTRLTVT.

This rearrangement joins TRBV19 to TRBJ2-4, with 8 bases fitting TRBD1. The CDR3 covers 14 residues. Germline V gene data show CDR1 as LNHDA and CDR2 as SQIVND (reference sequence). The J segment lost 5 bases and the V segment lost 3 bases, leaving 3 bases of the junction unmatched. CDR3 nucleotide sequence: TGTGCCAGTAGTATCCAGGGGGCCGAAAACATTCAGTACTTC. Translating gives CASSIQGAENIQYF.

The rearrangement uses TRBV19 and TRBJ2-7, with 10 bases matching TRBD1. The CDR3 contains 14 residues. Germline lookup yields CDR1 LNHDA and CDR2 SQIVND (reference sequence). J was trimmed by 12 bases and V by 1 base; bases with no gene match: 9. CDR3 residues: CASSIVGGQGDLYF. CDR3 bases: TGTGCCAGTAGTATAGTAGGCGGACAGGGGGACCTGTACTTC.

This clone has a handful of counts. This chain links TRBV9 with TRBJ2-5; tentative D call: TRBD1 (6 bases). The length of the CDR3 is 15 residues. Trimming removed 4 bases at V and 0 bases at J, with 13 bases between. Germline V gives CDR1 SGDLS, CDR2 YYNGEE. The CDR3 here is CASSQGTGYQETQYF. The CDR3 nucleotides read TGTGCCAGCAGCCAGGGTACAGGGTACCAAGAGACCCAGTACTTC.

The chain combines TRBV3-1 (or the pseudogene TRBV3-2) with TRBJ2-7, with TRBD2 matching over 8 bases. Trimming at V came to 5 bases and at J to 7 bases, leaving 10 bases not matched to a gene. This CDR3 is built from 14 residues. Per germline, CDR1 LGHDT and CDR2 YNNKEL (reference sequence). The CDR3 here is CASSYSGTPVEQYF. The CDR3 DNA reads TGTGCCAGCAGCTATAGCGGGACCCCTGTAGAGCAGTACTTC.

J is TRBJ2-7 and V is TRBV7-2; 7 bases map to TRBD1. The CDR3 is made up of 12 amino acids. Germline CDR1 is SGHTA and CDR2 is FQGNSA. Trimming took 4 bases from V and 6 from J; bases not matched to a gene: 3. In DNA, the CDR3 is TGTGCCAGCAGCTCTGACAGGGCCGAGCAGTACTTC. Translated, it gives CASSSDRAEQYF. Complete variable domain (other parts from reference TRBV7-2 and TRBJ2-7): GAGVSQSPSNKVTEKGKDVELRCDPISGHTALYWYRQSLGQGLEFLIYFQGNSAPDKSGLPSDRFSAERTGGSVSTLTIQRTQQEDSAVYLCASSSDRAEQYFGPGTRLTVT.

The chain couples TRBV28 to TRBJ1-1, with 8 bases fitting TRBD1. V shed 6 bases, J shed 4 bases, and the junction held 7 bases outside the gene matches. Per the germline V gene, CDR1 is MDHEN and CDR2 is SYDVKM. This CDR3 spans 14 amino acids. The CDR3 DNA reads as TGTGCCAGCAGCCTGGACAGGGTAGTCACTGAAGCTTTCTTT. Residues: CASSLDRVVTEAFF.

The CDR3 sequence is CASSISSSEQETQYF. CDR3 nucleotides: TGTGCCAGTAGTATAAGTTCTAGCGAGCAAGAGACCCAGTACTTC. The chain carries TRBV19 and TRBJ2-5, with D possibly matching TRBD2 (6 bases). Trimming stripped 2 bases from V and 2 bases from J, with 12 bases between. The CDR3 loop spans 15 amino acids. Germline lookup yields CDR1 LNHDA and CDR2 SQIVND (reference sequence).

The chain couples TRBV6-1 to TRBJ2-1; TRBD2 matches at 8 bases. This CDR3 has 15 residues. After removal of 0 bases from V and 8 bases from J, the junction contained 6 bases not matched to a gene. The germline V gene has CDR1 MNHNS and CDR2 SASEGT. The DNA of the CDR3 is TGTGCCAGCAGTGAAGCGGTCGGGAGGGCCTATGAGCAGTTCTTC. Translation gives CASSEAVGRAYEQFF.

The chain joins TRBV4-3 to TRBJ2-1, with TRBD2 matching over 10 bases. CDR3 length equals 15 residues. The J segment lost 6 bases and the V segment lost 4 bases, leaving 6 bases of the junction unmatched. From germline, CDR1 is LGHNA and CDR2 YSLEER. In DNA form, the CDR3 reads TGCGCCAGCAGCCTAGGACTAGCGGAAACCAATGAGCAGTTCTTC. Amino acids: CASSLGLAETNEQFF.

The chain recombines TRBV5-1 with TRBJ2-3; D might be TRBD2 (5 bases). Germline V gives CDR1 SGHRS, CDR2 YFSETQ. Trimming shortened V by 1 base and J by 0 bases, and 12 bases separated the two germline ends. The CDR3 runs 16 residues. DNA for the CDR3: TGCGCCAGCAGCTTGTTGGCAGCGGTTAGCACAGATACGCAGTATTTT. Encoded protein: CASSLLAAVSTDTQYF. Complete variable domain (other parts from reference TRBV5-1 and TRBJ2-3): KAGVTQTPRYLIKTRGQQVTLSCSPISGHRSVSWYQQTPGQGLQFLFEYFSETQRNKGNFPGRFSGRQFSNSRSEMNVSTLELGDSALYLCASSLLAAVSTDTQYFGPGTRLTVL.

The chain employs TRBV12-5 and TRBJ1-2; no firm D call. Trimming cost V 0 bases and J 3 bases, with 11 bases left between them. Germline loops: CDR1 LGHNT, CDR2 FRNRAP. This CDR3 spans 15 amino acids. This CDR3 reads CASGLVPQADYGYTF. CDR3 nucleotide sequence: TGTGCTAGTGGTTTGGTACCGCAGGCAGACTATGGCTACACCTTC.

This sequence joins TRBV12-3 or TRBV12-4 and TRBJ1-1; D gene uncertain. The germline V and J ends were trimmed by 1 base and 1 base, with 4 bases remaining between them. The CDR3 runs to 13 residues. The CDR3 DNA follows: TGTGCCAGCAGTTTAGGGCAGAACACTGAAGCTTTCTTT. It translates to CASSLGQNTEAFF.

The J gene is TRBJ1-6, the V gene TRBV3-1 (or the pseudogene TRBV3-2); D unclear. The V and J ends lost 6 bases and 11 bases respectively, with 17 bases between them. The CDR3 is made up of 14 amino acids. In germline, CDR1 is LGHDT, CDR2 YNNKEL (reference sequence). Here the CDR3 reads CASSTAPGSAPLHF. The CDR3 DNA is TGTGCCAGCAGTACCGCCCCCGGGTCGGCACCCCTCCACTTT.

The CDR3 reads CASSLSREGGYTF. The CDR3 nucleotides read TGTGCCAGCAGTCTCAGTAGGGAGGGTGGCTACACCTTC. The chain has TRBV28 and TRBJ1-2; no clear D gene. V lost 5 bases and J 7 bases, leaving 14 bases between the germline ends. This CDR3 region has 13 residues. CDR1 is MDHEN, CDR2 SYDVKM, per germline.

V and J are TRBV5-6 and TRBJ1-6; D is undetermined. The CDR3 covers 14 residues. V shed 1 base and J shed 8 bases, with 10 bases lying between them. Per germline, CDR1 SGHDT and CDR2 YYEEEE. CDR3 in DNA: TGTGCCAGCAGCTTGCCACGGTCGGATTCACCCCTCCACTTT. Its protein is CASSLPRSDSPLHF.

The CDR3 sequence is CASSLVGGNPQVDEQFF. Here the CDR3 DNA reads TGTGCCAGCAGCTTAGTGGGGGGAAACCCCCAGGTCGATGAGCAGTTCTTC. This sequence joins TRBV7-8 and TRBJ2-1; weak D call: TRBD2 (6 bases). The ends were cut back, 1 base at V and 8 bases at J, with 21 bases in the middle. Germline loops: CDR1 SGHVS, CDR2 FQNEAQ. This CDR3 region has 17 residues.

For the CDR3, the DNA is TGCAGCGTTGATTCTATTCGGGGCACTGAAGCTTTCTTT. Protein sequence: CSVDSIRGTEAFF. The rearrangement links TRBV29-1 to TRBJ1-1; D not resolved. This CDR3 contains 13 residues. Deletions cut 3 bases from V and 4 bases from J, with 12 bases between. Per the germline V gene, CDR1 is SQVTM and CDR2 is ANQGSEA.